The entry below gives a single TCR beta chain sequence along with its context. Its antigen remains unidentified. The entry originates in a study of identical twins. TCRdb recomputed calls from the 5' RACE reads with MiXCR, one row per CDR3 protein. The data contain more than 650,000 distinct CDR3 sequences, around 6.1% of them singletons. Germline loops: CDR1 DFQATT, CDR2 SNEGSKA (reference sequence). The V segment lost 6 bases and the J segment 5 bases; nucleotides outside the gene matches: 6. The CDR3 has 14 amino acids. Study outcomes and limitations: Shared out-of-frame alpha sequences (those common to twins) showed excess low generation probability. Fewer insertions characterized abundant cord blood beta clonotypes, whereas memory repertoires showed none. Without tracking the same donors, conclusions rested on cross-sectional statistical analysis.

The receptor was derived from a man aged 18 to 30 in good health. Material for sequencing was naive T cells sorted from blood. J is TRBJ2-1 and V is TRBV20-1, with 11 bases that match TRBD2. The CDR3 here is CSAIGTSGNNEQFF. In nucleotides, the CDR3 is TGCAGTGCGATAGGGACTAGCGGTAACAATGAGCAGTTCTTC.